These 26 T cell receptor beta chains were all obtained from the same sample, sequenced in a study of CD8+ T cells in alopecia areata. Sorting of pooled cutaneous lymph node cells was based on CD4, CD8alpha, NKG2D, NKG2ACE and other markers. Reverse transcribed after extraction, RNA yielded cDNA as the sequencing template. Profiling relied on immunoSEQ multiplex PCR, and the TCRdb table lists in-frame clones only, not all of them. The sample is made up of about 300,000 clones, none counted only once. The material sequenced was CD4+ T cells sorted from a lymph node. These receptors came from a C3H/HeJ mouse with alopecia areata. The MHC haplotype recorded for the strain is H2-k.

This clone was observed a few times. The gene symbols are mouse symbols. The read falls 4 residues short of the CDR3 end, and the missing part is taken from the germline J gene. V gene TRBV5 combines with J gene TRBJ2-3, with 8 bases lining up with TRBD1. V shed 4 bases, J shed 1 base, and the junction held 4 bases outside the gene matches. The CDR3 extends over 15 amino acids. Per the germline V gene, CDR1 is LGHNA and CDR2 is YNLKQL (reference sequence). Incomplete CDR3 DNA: TGTGCCAGCAGCCCACAGGGGGTTGGTGCAGAA. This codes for CASSPQGVGAE. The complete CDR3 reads CASSPQGVGAETLYF.

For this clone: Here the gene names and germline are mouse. CDR3 DNA (partial): TGTGCTAGCAGTAGGGGGGGGCGA. This translates into CASSRGGR. The entire CDR3 protein is CASSRGGREVFF. V is TRBV17 and J is TRBJ1-1; perhaps TRBD1 as D (6 bases). With the read ending 4 residues before the CDR3 end, the germline J gene is used to fill in that end. CDR1 MNHDT and CDR2 YYDKIL come from the germline V gene. The CDR3 runs 12 residues.

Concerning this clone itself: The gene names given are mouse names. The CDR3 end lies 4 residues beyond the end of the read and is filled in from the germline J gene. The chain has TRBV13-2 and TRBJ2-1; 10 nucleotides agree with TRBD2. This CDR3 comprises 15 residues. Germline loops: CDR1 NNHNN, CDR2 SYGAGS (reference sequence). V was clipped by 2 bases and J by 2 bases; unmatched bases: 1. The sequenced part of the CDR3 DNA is TGTGCCAGCGGTGAAGGACTGGGGGACTATGCT. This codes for CASGEGLGDYA. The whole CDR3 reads CASGEGLGDYAEQFF.

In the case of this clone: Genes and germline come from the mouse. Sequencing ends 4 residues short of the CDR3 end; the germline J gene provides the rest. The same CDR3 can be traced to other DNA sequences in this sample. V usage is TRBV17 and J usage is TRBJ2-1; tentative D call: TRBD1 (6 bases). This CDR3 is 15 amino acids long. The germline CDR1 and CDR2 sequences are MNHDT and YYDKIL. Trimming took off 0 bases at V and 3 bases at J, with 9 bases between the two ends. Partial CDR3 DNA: TGTGCTAGCAGTAGAGACAGGGGCCGCTATGCT. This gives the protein CASSRDRGRYA. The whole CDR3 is CASSRDRGRYAEQFF.

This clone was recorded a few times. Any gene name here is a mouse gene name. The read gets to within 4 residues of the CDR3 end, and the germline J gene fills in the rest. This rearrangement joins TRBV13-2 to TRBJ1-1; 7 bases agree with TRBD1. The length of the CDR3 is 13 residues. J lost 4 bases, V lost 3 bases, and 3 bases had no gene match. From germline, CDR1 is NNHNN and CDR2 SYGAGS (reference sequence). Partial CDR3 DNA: TGTGCCAGCGGTGCGACAGGGCCCACA. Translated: CASGATGPT. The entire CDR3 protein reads CASGATGPTEVFF.

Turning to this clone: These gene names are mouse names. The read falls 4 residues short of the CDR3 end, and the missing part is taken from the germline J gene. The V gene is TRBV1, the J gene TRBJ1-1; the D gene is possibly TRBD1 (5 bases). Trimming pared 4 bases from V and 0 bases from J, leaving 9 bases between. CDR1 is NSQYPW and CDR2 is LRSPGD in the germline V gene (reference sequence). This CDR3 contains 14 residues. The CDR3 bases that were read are TGCACCTGCAGTGTGGACAATGCAAACACA. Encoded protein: CTCSVDNANT. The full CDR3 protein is CTCSVDNANTEVFF.

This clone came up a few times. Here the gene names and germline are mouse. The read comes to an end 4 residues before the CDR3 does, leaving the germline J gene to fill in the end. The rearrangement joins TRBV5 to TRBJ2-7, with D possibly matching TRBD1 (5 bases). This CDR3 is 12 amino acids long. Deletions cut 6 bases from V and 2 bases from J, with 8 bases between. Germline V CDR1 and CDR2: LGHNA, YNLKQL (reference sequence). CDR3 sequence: CASRDTTYEQYF. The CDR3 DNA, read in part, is TGTGCCAGCAGGGACACAACCTAT.

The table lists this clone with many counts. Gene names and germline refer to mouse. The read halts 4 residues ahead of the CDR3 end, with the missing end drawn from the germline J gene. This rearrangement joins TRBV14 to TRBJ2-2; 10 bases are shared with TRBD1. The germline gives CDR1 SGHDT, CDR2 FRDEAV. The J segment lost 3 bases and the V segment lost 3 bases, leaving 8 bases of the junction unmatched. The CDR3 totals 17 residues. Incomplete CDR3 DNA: TGTGCCAGCAGTTCATCTCCCGGGACAGGGGACACCGGG. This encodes CASSSSPGTGDTG. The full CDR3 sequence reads CASSSSPGTGDTGQLYF.

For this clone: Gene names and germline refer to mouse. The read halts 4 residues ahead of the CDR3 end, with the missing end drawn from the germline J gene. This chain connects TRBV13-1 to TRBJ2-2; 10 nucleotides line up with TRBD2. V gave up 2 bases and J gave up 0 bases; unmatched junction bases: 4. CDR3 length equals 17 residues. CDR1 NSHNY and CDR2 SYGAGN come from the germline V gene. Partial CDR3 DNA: TGTGCCAGCAGTGAACACTGGGGGGGAACAAACACCGGG. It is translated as CASSEHWGGTNTG. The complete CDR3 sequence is CASSEHWGGTNTGQLYF.

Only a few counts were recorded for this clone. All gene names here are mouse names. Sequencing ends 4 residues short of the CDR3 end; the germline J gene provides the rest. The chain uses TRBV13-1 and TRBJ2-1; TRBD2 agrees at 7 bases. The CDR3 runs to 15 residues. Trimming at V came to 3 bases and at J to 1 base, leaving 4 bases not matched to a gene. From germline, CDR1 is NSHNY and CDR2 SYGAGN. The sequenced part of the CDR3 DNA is TGTGCCAGCAGTGCCCCACTGGGGAACTATGCT. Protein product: CASSAPLGNYA. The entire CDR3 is CASSAPLGNYAEQFF.

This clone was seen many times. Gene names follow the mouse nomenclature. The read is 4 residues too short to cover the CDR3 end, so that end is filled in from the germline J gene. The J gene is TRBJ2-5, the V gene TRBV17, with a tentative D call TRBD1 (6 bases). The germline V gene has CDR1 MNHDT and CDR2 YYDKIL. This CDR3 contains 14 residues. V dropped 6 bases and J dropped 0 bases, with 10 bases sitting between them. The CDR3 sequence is CASSGDKNQDTQYF. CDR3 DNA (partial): TGTGCTAGCAGCGGGGACAAAAACCAAGAC.

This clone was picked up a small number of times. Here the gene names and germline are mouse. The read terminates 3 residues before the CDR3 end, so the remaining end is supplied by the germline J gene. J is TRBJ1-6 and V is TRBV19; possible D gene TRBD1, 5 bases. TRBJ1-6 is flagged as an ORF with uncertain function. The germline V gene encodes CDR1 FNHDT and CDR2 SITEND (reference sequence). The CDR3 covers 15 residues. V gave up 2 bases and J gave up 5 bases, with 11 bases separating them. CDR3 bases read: TGTGCCAGCAGTATGACCCTGACAGATAATTCGCCC. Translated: CASSMTLTDNSP. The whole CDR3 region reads CASSMTLTDNSPLYF.

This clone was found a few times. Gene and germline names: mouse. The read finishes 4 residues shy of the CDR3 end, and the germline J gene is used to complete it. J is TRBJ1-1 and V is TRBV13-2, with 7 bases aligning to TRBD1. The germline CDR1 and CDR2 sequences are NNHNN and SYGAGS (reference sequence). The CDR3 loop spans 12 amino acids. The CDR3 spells CASGVQGTEVFF. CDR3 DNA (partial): TGTGCCAGCGGCGTACAGGGGACA.

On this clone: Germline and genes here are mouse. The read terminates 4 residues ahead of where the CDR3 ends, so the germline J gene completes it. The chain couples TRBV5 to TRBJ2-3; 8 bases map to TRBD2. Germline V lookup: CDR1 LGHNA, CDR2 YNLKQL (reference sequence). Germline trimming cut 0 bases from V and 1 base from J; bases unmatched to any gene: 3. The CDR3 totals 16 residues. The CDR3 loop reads CASSQDELGGAETLYF. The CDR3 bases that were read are TGTGCCAGCAGCCAAGATGAACTGGGGGGTGCAGAA.

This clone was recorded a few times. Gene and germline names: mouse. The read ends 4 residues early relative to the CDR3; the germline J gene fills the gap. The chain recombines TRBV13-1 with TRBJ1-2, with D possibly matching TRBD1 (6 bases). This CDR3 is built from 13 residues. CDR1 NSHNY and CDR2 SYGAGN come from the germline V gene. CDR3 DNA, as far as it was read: TGTGCCAGCAGTGATAGGGGGAAGTCC. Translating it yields CASSDRGKS. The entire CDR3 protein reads CASSDRGKSDYTF.

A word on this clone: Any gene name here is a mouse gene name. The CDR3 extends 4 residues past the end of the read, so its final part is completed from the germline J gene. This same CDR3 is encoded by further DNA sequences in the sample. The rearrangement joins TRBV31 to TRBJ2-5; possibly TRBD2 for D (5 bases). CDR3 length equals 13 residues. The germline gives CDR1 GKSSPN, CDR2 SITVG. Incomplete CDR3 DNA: TGTGCCTGGAGTCTTGGCTGGGAAGAC. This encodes CAWSLGWED. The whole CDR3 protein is CAWSLGWEDTQYF.

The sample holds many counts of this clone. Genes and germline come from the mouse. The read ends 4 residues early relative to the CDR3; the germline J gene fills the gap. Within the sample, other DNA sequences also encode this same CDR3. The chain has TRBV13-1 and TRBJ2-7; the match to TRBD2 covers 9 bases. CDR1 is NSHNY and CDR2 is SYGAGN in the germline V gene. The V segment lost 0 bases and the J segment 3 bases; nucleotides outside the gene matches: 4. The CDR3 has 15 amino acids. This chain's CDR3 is CASSDARWGGYEQYF. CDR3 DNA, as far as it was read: TGTGCCAGCAGTGATGCTCGCTGGGGGGGCTAT.

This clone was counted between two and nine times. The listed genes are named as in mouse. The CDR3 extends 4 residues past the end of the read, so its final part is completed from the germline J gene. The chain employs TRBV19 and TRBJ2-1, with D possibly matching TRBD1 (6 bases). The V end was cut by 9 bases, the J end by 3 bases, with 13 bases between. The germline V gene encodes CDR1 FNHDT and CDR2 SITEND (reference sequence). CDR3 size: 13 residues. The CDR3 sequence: CATRDTIYAEQFF. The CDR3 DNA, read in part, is TGTGCCACCCGGGACACCATCTATGCT.

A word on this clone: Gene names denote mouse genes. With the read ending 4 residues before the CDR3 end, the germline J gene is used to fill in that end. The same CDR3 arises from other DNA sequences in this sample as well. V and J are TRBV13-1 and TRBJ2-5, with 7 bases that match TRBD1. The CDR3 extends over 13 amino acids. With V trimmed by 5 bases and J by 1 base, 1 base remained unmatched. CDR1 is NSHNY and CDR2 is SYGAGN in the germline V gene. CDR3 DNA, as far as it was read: TGTGCCAGCAGAACAGGGGACCAAGAC. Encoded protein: CASRTGDQD. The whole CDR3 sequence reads CASRTGDQDTQYF.

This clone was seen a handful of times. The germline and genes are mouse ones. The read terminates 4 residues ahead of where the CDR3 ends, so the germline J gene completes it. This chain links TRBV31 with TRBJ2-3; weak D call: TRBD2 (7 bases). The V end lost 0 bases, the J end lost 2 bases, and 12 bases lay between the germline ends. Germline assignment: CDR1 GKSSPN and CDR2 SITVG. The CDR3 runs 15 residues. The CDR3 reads CAWSLRGAIAETLYF. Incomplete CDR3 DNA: TGTGCCTGGAGTCTAAGGGGGGCCATTGCAGAA. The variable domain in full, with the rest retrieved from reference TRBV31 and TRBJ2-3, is AQTIHQWPVAEIKAVGSPLSLGCTIKGKSSPNLYWYWQATGGTLQQLFYSITVGQVESVVQLNLSASRPKDDQFILSTEKLLLSHSGFYLCAWSLRGAIAETLYFGSGTRLTVL.

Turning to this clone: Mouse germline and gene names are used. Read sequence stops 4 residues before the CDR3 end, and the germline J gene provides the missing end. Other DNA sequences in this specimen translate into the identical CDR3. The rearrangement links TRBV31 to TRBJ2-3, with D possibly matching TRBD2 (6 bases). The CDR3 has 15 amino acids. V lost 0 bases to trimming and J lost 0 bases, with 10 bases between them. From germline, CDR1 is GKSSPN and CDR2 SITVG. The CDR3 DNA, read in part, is TGTGCCTGGAGTCTAACTGGGACTAGTGCAGAA. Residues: CAWSLTGTSAE. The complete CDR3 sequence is CAWSLTGTSAETLYF.

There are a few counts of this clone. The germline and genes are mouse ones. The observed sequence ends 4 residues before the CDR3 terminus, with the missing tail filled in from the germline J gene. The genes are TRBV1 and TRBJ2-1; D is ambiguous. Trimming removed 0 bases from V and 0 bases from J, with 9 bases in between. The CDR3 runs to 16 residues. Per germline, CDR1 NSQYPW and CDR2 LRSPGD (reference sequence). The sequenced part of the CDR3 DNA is TGCACCTGCAGTGCAGATCGATCTGCTAACTATGCT. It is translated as CTCSADRSANYA. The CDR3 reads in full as CTCSADRSANYAEQFF. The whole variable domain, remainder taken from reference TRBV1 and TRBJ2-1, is VTLLEQNPRWRLVPRGQAVNLRCILKNSQYPWMSWYQQDLQKQLQWLFTLRSPGDKEVKSLPGADYLATRVTDTELRLQVANMSQGRTLYCTCSADRSANYAEQFFGPGTRLTVL.

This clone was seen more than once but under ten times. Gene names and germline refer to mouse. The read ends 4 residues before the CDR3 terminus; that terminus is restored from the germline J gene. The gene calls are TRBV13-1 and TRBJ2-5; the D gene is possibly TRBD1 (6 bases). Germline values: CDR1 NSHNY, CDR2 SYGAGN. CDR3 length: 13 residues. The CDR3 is CASRRDTKDTQYF. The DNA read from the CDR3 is TGTGCCAGCAGGAGGGACACAAAAGAC.

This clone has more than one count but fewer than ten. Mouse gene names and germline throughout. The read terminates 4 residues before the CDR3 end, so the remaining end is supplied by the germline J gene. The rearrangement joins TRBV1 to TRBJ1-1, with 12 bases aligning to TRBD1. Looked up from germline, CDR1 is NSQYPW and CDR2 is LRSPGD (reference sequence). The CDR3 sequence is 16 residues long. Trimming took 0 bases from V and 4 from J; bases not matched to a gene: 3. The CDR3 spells CTCSADGTGGVTEVFF. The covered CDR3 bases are TGCACCTGCAGTGCAGATGGGACAGGGGGCGTCACA.

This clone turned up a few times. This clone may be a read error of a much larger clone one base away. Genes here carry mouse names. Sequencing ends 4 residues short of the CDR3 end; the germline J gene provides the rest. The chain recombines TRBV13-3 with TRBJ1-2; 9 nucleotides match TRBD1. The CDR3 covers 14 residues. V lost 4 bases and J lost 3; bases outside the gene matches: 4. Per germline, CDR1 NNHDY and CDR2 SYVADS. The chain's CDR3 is CASSRDRADSDYTF. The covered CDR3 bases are TGTGCCAGCAGTCGGGACAGGGCGGACTCC.

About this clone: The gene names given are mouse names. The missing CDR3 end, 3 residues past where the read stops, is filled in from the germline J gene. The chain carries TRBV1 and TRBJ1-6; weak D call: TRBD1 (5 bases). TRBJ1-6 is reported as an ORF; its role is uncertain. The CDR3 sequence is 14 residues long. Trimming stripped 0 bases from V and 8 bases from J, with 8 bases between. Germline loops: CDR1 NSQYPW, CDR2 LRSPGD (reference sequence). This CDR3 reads CTCSADQGDSPLYF. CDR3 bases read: TGCACCTGCAGTGCAGATCAAGGGGATTCGCCC.